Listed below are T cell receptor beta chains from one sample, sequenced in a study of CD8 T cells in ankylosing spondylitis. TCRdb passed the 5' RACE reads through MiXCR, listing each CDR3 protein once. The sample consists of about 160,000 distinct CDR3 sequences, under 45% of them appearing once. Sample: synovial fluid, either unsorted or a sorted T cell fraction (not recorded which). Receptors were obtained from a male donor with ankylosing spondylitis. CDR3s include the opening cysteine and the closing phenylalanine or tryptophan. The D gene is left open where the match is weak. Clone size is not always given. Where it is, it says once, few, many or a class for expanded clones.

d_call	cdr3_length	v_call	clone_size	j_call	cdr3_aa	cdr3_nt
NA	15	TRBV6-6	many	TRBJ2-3	CASSYPTDLTDTQYF	TGTGCCAGCAGTTACCCGACAGACCTCACAGATACGCAGTATTTT
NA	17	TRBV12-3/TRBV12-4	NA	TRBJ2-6	CASSFPTGRSGANVLTF	TGTGCCAGCAGTTTCCCCACCGGGAGATCTGGGGCCAACGTCCTGACTTTC
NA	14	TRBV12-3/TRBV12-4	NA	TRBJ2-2	CASSFLNNTGELFF	TGTGCCAGCAGTTTTCTCAATAACACCGGGGAGCTGTTTTTT
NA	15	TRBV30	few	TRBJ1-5	CAWSFWLGVHQPQHF	TGTGCCTGGAGTTTCTGGTTAGGGGTTCATCAGCCCCAGCATTTT
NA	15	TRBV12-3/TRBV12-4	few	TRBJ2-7	CASSQRTNPSYEQYF	TGTGCCAGCAGTCAAAGGACAAATCCCTCCTACGAGCAGTACTTC
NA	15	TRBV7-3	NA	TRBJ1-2	CASSPRGGGLSGYTF	TGTGCCAGCAGCCCAAGGGGCGGTGGACTGAGTGGCTACACCTTC
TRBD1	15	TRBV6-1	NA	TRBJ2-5	CASSEATGSYETQYF	TGTGCCAGCAGTGAAGCGACAGGGAGTTATGAGACCCAGTACTTC
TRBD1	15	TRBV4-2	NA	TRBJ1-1	CASSPRHRGYTEAFF	TGTGCCAGCAGCCCAAGGCACAGGGGATACACTGAAGCTTTCTTT
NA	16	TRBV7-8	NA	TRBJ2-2	CASRTRPGAGTGELFF	TGTGCCAGCAGAACCAGGCCCGGGGCCGGGACCGGGGAGCTGTTTTTT
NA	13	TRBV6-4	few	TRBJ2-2	CASSVQGTGELFF	TGTGCCAGCAGTGTACAGGGCACCGGGGAGCTGTTTTTT
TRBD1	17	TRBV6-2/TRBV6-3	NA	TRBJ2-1	CASSYGFWTGGYNEQFF	TGTGCCAGCAGTTACGGGTTTTGGACAGGGGGATACAATGAGCAGTTCTTC
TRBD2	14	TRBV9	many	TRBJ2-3	CASSVSGREDTQYF	TGTGCCAGCAGCGTTAGCGGGAGGGAAGATACGCAGTATTTT
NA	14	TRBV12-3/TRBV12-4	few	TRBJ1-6	CASSLSSYNSPLHF	TGTGCCAGCAGTTTGAGCTCCTATAATTCACCCCTCCACTTT
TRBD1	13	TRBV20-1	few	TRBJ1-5	CSALDRSNQPQHF	TGCAGTGCCTTGGACAGGAGCAATCAGCCCCAGCATTTT
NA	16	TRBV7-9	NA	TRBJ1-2	CASSLVWSVGNYGYTF	TGTGCCAGCAGCTTAGTTTGGTCAGTCGGTAACTATGGCTACACCTTC
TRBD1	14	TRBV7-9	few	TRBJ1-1	CASSFTGGITEAFF	TGTGCCAGCAGCTTCACAGGGGGCATCACTGAAGCTTTCTTT
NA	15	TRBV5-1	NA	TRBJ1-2	CASSLTTQGRHGYTF	TGCGCCAGCAGCTTGACTACCCAGGGGCGACATGGCTACACCTTC
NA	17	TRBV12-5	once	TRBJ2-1	CASGFPPTVSSYNEQFF	TGTGCTAGTGGTTTTCCCCCAACTGTTAGCTCCTACAATGAGCAGTTCTTC
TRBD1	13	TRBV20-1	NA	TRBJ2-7	CSAWGQESYEQYF	TGCAGTGCTTGGGGACAGGAATCCTACGAGCAGTACTTC
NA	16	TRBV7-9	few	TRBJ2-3	CASSLVVDSRTDTQYF	TGTGCCAGCAGCTTAGTCGTCGACAGCCGCACAGATACGCAGTATTTT
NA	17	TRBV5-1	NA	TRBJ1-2	CASSLSKTGPHNYGYTF	TGCGCCAGCAGCTTGTCTAAGACAGGACCCCATAACTATGGCTACACCTTC
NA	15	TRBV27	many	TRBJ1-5	CASSPWDGGDQPQHF	TGTGCCAGCAGTCCTTGGGACGGTGGGGATCAGCCCCAGCATTTT
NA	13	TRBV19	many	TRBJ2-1	CASSIHRASEQFF	TGTGCCAGTAGTATTCACCGGGCTAGTGAGCAGTTCTTC
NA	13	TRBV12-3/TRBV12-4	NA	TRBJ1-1	CASSPTGYTEAFF	TGTGCCAGCAGCCCGACAGGCTACACTGAAGCTTTCTTT
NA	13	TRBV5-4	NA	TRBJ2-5	CASSEAGYETQYF	TGTGCCAGCAGTGAGGCGGGATATGAGACCCAGTACTTC
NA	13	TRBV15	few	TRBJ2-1	CATKRSVDNEQFF	TGTGCCACCAAAAGGAGCGTAGACAATGAGCAGTTCTTC
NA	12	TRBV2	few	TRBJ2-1	CASSVHYNEQFF	TGTGCCAGCAGTGTTCATTACAATGAGCAGTTCTTC
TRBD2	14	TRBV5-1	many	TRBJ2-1	CASSPSGGYNEQFF	TGCGCCAGCAGCCCTAGCGGGGGGTACAATGAGCAGTTCTTC
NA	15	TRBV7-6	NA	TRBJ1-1	CASSLLRQMNTEAFF	TGTGCCAGCAGCTTATTACGACAGATGAACACTGAAGCTTTCTTT
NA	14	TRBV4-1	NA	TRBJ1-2	CASSLWWGFYGYTF	TGCGCCAGCAGCCTGTGGTGGGGGTTCTATGGCTACACCTTC
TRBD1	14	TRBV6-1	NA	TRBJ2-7	CASSPPGQDYEQYF	TGTGCCAGCAGTCCCCCGGGACAGGACTACGAGCAGTACTTC
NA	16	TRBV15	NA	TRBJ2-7	CATSRTRERGSYEQYF	TGTGCCACCAGCAGAACCAGGGAGAGGGGCTCCTACGAGCAGTACTTC
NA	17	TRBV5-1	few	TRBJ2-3	CASSWGPPLRKWYTQYF	TGCGCCAGCAGCTGGGGACCGCCCCTAAGGAAGTGGTATACGCAGTATTTT